The 18 T cell receptor beta chains below come from one sample, sequenced in a study of T-cell reconstitution after alpha-beta-depleted transplantation in children. Using unique molecular identifiers, the investigators prepared the TCRbeta library. TCRdb fed the PCR reads into MiXCR, producing one record per CDR3 protein. Counted here are hundreds of thousands of distinct CDR3 sequences, about 15% occurring once; the ten biggest clones make up approximately 1.1%. The sample in question was PBMCs from the stem cell graft donor, obtained from the stem cell graft. These receptor sequences come from a human donor who donated a stem cell graft to a child with acute myeloid leukemia.

This rearrangement joins TRBV7-6 to TRBJ2-1, with 16 bases fitting TRBD2. The trim removed 4 bases at V and 2 bases at J, leaving 2 bases unmatched. From germline, CDR1 is SGHVS and CDR2 FNYEAQ. CDR3 length: 17 residues. CDR3 in DNA: TGTGCCAGCAGCTGGGGGACTAGCGGGGGGGCCTACAATGAGCAGTTCTTC. The encoded protein is CASSWGTSGGAYNEQFF.

This clonotype was seen a few times. The rearrangement joins TRBV29-1 to TRBJ1-1; the match to TRBD1 covers 8 bases. Germline CDR1 reads SQVTM; CDR2 reads ANQGSEA. Germline trimming cut 4 bases from V and 4 bases from J; bases unmatched to any gene: 5. This CDR3 has 13 amino acids. The CDR3 DNA reads TGCAGCGTTGGACAGGGGCCTACCACTGAAGCTTTCTTT. This translates into CSVGQGPTTEAFF.

The rearrangement uses TRBV7-9 and TRBJ2-1; D could derive from TRBD1 or TRBD2 (5 bases each). Germline lookup yields CDR1 SEHNR and CDR2 FQNEAQ (reference sequence). V lost 8 bases to trimming and J lost 10 bases, with 18 bases between them. CDR3 length equals 13 residues. The CDR3 loop reads CASRDLRGREQFF. The DNA for the CDR3 is TGTGCCAGCCGGGACCTCCGGGGAAGGGAGCAGTTCTTC.

The chain recombines TRBV7-9 with TRBJ2-3, with unresolved D. The CDR3 runs 14 residues. Trimming removed 1 base from V and 2 bases from J, with 7 bases in between. The germline gives CDR1 SEHNR, CDR2 FQNEAQ (reference sequence). The CDR3 DNA sequence: TGTGCCAGCAGCTTAGTAGCTAACACAGATACGCAGTATTTT. Protein sequence: CASSLVANTDTQYF.

The table lists this clonotype with a few counts. The gene calls are TRBV5-6 and TRBJ1-1; D gene ambiguous. There are 14 residues in the CDR3. With 7 bases removed from V and 1 base from J, the gap between germline ends came to 14 bases. Germline V gene lookup returns CDR1 SGHDT and CDR2 YYEEEE. CDR3 nucleotide sequence: TGTGCCAGCTTCCAAAGGGCGGGGAACACTGAAGCTTTCTTT. Translation: CASFQRAGNTEAFF.

This clonotype has only a few counts. CDR3 sequence (DNA): TGTGCCAGCAGCCCCCCCTGGACGCCGGGGGGGCTAGATACGCAGTATTTT. Encoded protein: CASSPPWTPGGLDTQYF. The chain combines TRBV7-6 with TRBJ2-3; 8 nucleotides match TRBD2. CDR3 length: 17 residues. The junction had 15 bases not matched to a gene; V was cut back by 5 bases and J by 5 bases. CDR1 and CDR2 (germline): SGHVS, FNYEAQ. Using reference TRBV7-6 and TRBJ2-3 for the parts outside the CDR3, the full variable domain is GAGVSQSPRYKVTKRGQDVALRCDPISGHVSLYWYRQALGQGPEFLTYFNYEAQQDKSGLPNDRFSAERPEGSISTLTIQRTEQRDSAMYRCASSPPWTPGGLDTQYFGPGTRLTVL.

This clonotype showed up just a few times. This sequence joins TRBV5-1 and TRBJ2-1; TRBD1 agrees at 10 bases. Trimming cost V 0 bases and J 4 bases; bases outside gene matches: 1. Germline CDR1 SGHRS, CDR2 YFSETQ. The CDR3 has 15 residues. CDR3 amino acids: CASSLVGQGYNEQFF. The CDR3 DNA follows: TGCGCCAGCAGCTTGGTGGGACAGGGGTACAATGAGCAGTTCTTC.

There are many counts of this clonotype. The rearrangement uses TRBV10-3 and TRBJ2-5; D not certain. V was cut by 7 bases and J by 0 bases, with 3 bases left in between. The CDR3 consists of 11 residues. The germline gives CDR1 ENHRY, CDR2 SYGVKD. CDR3 coding DNA: TGTGCCATCAAGTACCAAGAGACCCAGTACTTC. Residues: CAIKYQETQYF.

This chain joins TRBV20-1 and TRBJ2-7; tentative D call: TRBD1 (6 bases). Between the trimmed V and J ends, which lost 5 bases and 1 base, there was a span of 15 bases. The V gene's germline CDR1 is DFQATT and CDR2 SNEGSKA (reference sequence). The CDR3 length is 14 residues. The CDR3: CSASRDGQSYEQYF. CDR3 nucleotide sequence: TGCAGTGCTTCCCGGGACGGACAGTCCTACGAGCAGTACTTC.

The rearrangement joins TRBV3-1 to TRBJ1-2, with D perhaps TRBD1 (5 bases). The V end lost 1 base, the J end lost 8 bases, and 17 bases lay between the germline ends. CDR3 length equals 15 residues. Germline V gene lookup returns CDR1 LGHDT and CDR2 YNNKEL (reference sequence). The CDR3 sequence is CASSQGDAGRRGYTF. The CDR3 region has the DNA TGTGCCAGCAGCCAAGGGGACGCCGGGCGTCGCGGCTACACCTTC. Full variable domain (remainder filled in from reference TRBV3-1 and TRBJ1-2): DTAVSQTPKYLVTQMGNDKSIKCEQNLGHDTMYWYKQDSKKFLKIMFSYNNKELIINETVPNRFSPKSPDKAHLNLHINSLELGDSAVYFCASSQGDAGRRGYTFGSGTRLTVV.

V gene TRBV28 combines with J gene TRBJ2-6; unclear D gene. V was trimmed by 6 bases and J by 0 bases, leaving 6 bases between them. The CDR3 consists of 14 residues. CDR1 and CDR2 (germline): MDHEN, SYDVKM. CDR3 amino acids: CASRDLSGANVLTF. DNA of the CDR3: TGTGCCAGCAGGGACCTCTCTGGGGCCAACGTCCTGACTTTC.

The V and J genes are TRBV7-6 and TRBJ1-1, with 8 positions matching TRBD1. CDR1 and CDR2 (germline): SGHVS, FNYEAQ. The ends lost 4 bases at V and 8 bases at J; junction bases unmatched: 3. The CDR3 contains 12 residues. The CDR3 protein is CASSSRQGEAFF. The DNA of the CDR3 is TGTGCCAGCAGCTCTCGACAGGGGGAAGCTTTCTTT.

As regards this clonotype: A single base separates this from a much larger clone, so it may be a read error. The chain couples TRBV7-2 to TRBJ2-1, with D hard to call. Germline V gives CDR1 SGHTA, CDR2 FQGNSA. This CDR3 is 13 amino acids long. The CDR3 DNA reads TGTGCCAGCAGCTCCGGCCCCAACAATAAGCAGTTCTTC. Protein: CASSSGPNNKQFF.

The CDR3 loop reads CAWSEHYEQYF. The CDR3 DNA sequence: TGTGCCTGGAGTGAGCACTACGAGCAGTACTTC. The gene calls are TRBV30 and TRBJ2-7; D remains ambiguous. This CDR3 spans 11 amino acids. Per the germline V gene, CDR1 is GTSNPN and CDR2 is SVGIG (reference sequence). Trimming cost V 1 base and J 3 bases, with 4 bases left between them. Together with reference TRBV30 and TRBJ2-7, the CDR3 gives the full variable domain: SQTIHQWPATLVQPVGSPLSLECTVEGTSNPNLYWYRQAAGRGLQLLFYSVGIGQISSEVPQNLSASRPQDRQFILSSKKLLLSDSGFYLCAWSEHYEQYFGPGTRLTVT.

This clonotype appeared many times. The chain has TRBV5-6 and TRBJ1-4; a weak D match, TRBD1 (5 bases). V was shortened by 0 bases and J by 8 bases, with 14 bases between the two germline ends. Germline V gene data show CDR1 as SGHDT and CDR2 as YYEEEE. This CDR3 comprises 15 residues. This chain's CDR3 is CASSLERQGPEKLFF. The CDR3 DNA sequence: TGTGCCAGCAGCTTGGAGCGGCAGGGCCCCGAAAAACTGTTTTTT.

This clonotype was seen a few times. The chain employs TRBV12-3 or TRBV12-4 and TRBJ1-1, with 8 bases that match TRBD1. J lost 4 bases, V lost 5 bases, and 9 bases had no gene match. This CDR3 is 15 amino acids long. This chain's CDR3 is CASSQGHTGGTEAFF. The CDR3 DNA sequence: TGTGCCAGCAGTCAGGGGCACACAGGGGGCACTGAAGCTTTCTTT.

This clonotype was counted only a few times. The gene calls are TRBV7-9 and TRBJ2-3; D unclear. The CDR3 runs to 14 residues. The germline V gene has CDR1 SEHNR and CDR2 FQNEAQ (reference sequence). V was trimmed by 5 bases and J by 3 bases, leaving 12 bases between them. CDR3 residues: CASSPSMVTDTQYF. The CDR3 DNA reads as TGTGCCAGCAGCCCATCAATGGTGACAGATACGCAGTATTTT. The full variable domain, completed using reference TRBV7-9 and TRBJ2-3, is DTGVSQNPRHKITKRGQNVTFRCDPISEHNRLYWYRQTLGQGPEFLTYFQNEAQLEKSRLLSDRFSAERPKGSFSTLEIQRTEQGDSAMYLCASSPSMVTDTQYFGPGTRLTVL.

The chain has TRBV4-1 and TRBJ2-1, with D tentatively TRBD2 (5 bases). The CDR3 runs to 17 residues. The V gene's germline CDR1 is MGHRA and CDR2 YSYEKL. Trimming cost V 1 base and J 0 bases, with 13 bases left between them. As DNA, the CDR3 is TGCGCCAGCAGCCAAGGGTTGAGCGGACCCTCCTACAATGAGCAGTTCTTC. This sequence encodes CASSQGLSGPSYNEQFF.